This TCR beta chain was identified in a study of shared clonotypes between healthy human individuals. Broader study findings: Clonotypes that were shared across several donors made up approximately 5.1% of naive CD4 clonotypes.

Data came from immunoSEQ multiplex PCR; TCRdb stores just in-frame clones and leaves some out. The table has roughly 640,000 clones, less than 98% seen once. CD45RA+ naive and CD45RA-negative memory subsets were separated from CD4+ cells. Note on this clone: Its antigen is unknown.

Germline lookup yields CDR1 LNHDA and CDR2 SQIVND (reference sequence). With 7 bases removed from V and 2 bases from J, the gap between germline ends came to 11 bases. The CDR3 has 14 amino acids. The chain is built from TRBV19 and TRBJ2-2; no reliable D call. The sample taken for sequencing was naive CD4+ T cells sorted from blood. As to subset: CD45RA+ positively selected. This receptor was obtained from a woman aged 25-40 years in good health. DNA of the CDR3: TGTGCCAGTAAGAGGAAGGTTAACACCGGGGAGCTGTTTTTT. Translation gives CASKRKVNTGELFF.